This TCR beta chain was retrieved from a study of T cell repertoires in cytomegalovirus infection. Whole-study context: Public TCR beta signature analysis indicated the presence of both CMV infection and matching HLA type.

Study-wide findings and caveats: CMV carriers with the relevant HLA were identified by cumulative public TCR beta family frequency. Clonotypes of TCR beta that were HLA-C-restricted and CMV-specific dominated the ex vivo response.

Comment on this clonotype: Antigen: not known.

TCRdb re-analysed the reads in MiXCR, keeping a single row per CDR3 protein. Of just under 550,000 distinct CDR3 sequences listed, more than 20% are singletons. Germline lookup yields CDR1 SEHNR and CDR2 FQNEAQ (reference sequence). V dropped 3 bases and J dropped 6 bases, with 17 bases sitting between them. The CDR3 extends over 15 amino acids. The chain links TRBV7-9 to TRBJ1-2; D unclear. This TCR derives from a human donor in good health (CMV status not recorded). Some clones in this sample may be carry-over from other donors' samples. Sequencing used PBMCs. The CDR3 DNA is TGTGCCAGCAGCTTTCTACTCGAAACTTCGAATGGCTACACCTTC. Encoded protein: CASSFLLETSNGYTF.